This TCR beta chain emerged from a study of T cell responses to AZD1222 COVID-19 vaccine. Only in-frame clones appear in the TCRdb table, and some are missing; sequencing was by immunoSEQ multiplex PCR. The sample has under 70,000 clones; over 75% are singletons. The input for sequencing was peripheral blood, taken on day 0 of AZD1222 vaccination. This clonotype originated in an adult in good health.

CDR3 in DNA: TGTGCCAGCAGCTTAGCACTAGCGGGTAGCACAGATACGCAGTATTTT. Encoded protein: CASSLALAGSTDTQYF. The J gene is TRBJ2-3, the V gene TRBV7-6; 9 bases align to TRBD2. Germline CDR1 SGHVS, CDR2 FNYEAQ. Losses at the gene ends were 0 bases for V and 0 bases for J; bases not matched to a gene: 1. This CDR3 has 16 amino acids. Full variable domain (outside the CDR3, taken from reference TRBV7-6 and TRBJ2-3): GAGVSQSPRYKVTKRGQDVALRCDPISGHVSLYWYRQALGQGPEFLTYFNYEAQQDKSGLPNDRFSAERPEGSISTLTIQRTEQRDSAMYRCASSLALAGSTDTQYFGPGTRLTVL.